These 31 T cell receptor beta chains originate from one sample sequenced in a study of HIV-infected patients and healthy controls. Around 530 ng RNA was reverse transcribed with alpha and beta constant-region primers. Using multiplexing indices, alpha and beta chain libraries were generated apart by chain-specific third strand synthesis. TCRdb fed the 5' RACE reads into MiXCR, producing one record per CDR3 protein. The sample contains around 7,400 distinct CDR3 sequences, 9.3% of which appear only once. The repertoire came from unfractionated whole blood and reflected all unsorted peripheral T cells. Here the sequenced sample was blood, taken before antiretroviral therapy. These receptors were obtained from an adult with HIV infection.

The gene calls are TRBV7-8 and TRBJ2-3; 8 nucleotides agree with TRBD1. Germline CDR1 is SGHVS and CDR2 is FQNEAQ. CDR3 length: 15 residues. The V and J ends lost 6 bases and 0 bases, in that order; junction bases with no gene match: 5. This CDR3 is CASSYRGTSTDTQYF. CDR3 bases: TGTGCCAGCAGTTACAGGGGGACAAGCACAGATACGCAGTATTTT.

The chain employs TRBV5-1 and TRBJ2-5; D possibly corresponds to TRBD2 (6 bases). This CDR3 is built from 14 residues. Germline CDR1 is SGHRS and CDR2 is YFSETQ. V dropped 9 bases and J dropped 1 base, with 16 bases sitting between them. The DNA of the CDR3 is TGCGCCAACCCATCCCGGGGGTTCCAAGAGACCCAGTACTTC. It translates to CANPSRGFQETQYF.

This clonotype is deemed medium-sized (0.01 to 0.1%). V gene TRBV3-1 combines with J gene TRBJ2-4; 7 positions agree with TRBD2. Germline V CDR1 and CDR2: LGHDT, YNNKEL (reference sequence). The V segment lost 0 bases and the J segment 2 bases; nucleotides outside the gene matches: 4. The CDR3 is 16 amino acids. The CDR3 loop is CASSQEGGGSKNIQYF. The CDR3 DNA reads TGTGCCAGCAGCCAAGAGGGGGGGGGTTCCAAAAACATTCAGTACTTC.

This clonotype ranks as large. The chain combines TRBV9 with TRBJ2-1; 10 bases fit TRBD2. V lost 0 bases and J lost 9; bases outside the gene matches: 15. CDR1 is SGDLS and CDR2 is YYNGEE in the germline V gene. This CDR3 contains 18 residues. CDR3 DNA sequence: TGTGCCAGCAGCGTAGCGGGTAGCGGGAGGTTATCTTTGATTGAGCAGTTCTTC. Its translation: CASSVAGSGRLSLIEQFF.

This clonotype rates as medium-sized. The chain has TRBV6-1 and TRBJ2-1, with TRBD1 identical over 7 bases. With 6 bases clipped from V and 4 bases from J, the junction kept 9 bases outside the gene matches. The CDR3 extends over 15 amino acids. CDR1 is MNHNS and CDR2 is SASEGT in the germline V gene. Written as DNA, the CDR3 is TGTGCCAGCAGGACAGGGTCGGGCCTTTACAATGAGCAGTTCTTC. Translation: CASRTGSGLYNEQFF.

This clonotype was counted ten times or more. V gene TRBV2 combines with J gene TRBJ1-2; D is perhaps TRBD1 (5 bases). CDR1 and CDR2 (germline): SNHLY, FYNNEI. This CDR3 has 12 amino acids. Trimming pared 6 bases from V and 8 bases from J, leaving 13 bases between. The CDR3 here is CASRGEIQGYTF. CDR3 DNA sequence: TGTGCCAGCAGGGGGGAAATCCAGGGCTACACCTTC.

The chain is built from TRBV7-9 and TRBJ2-5; the D call may be TRBD1 or TRBD2 (5 bases each). Germline V gene data show CDR1 as SEHNR and CDR2 as FQNEAQ (reference sequence). Trimming pared 4 bases from V and 5 bases from J, leaving 14 bases between. The CDR3 has 14 residues. The CDR3 nucleotides read TGTGCCAGCAGCTGGGACCCAGGGCGGGAGACCCAGTACTTC. Translation: CASSWDPGRETQYF.

Relative to its sample, this clonotype is medium-sized (0.01 to 0.1%). V and J are TRBV10-3 and TRBJ1-2; TRBD1 matches 12 bases. J lost 6 bases, V lost 4 bases, and 6 bases had no gene match. The CDR3 is 15 residues long. CDR1 ENHRY and CDR2 SYGVKD come from the germline V gene. The CDR3 nucleotides are TGTGCCATCAGTGCGGGACAGGGGGCCCGTGATGGCTACACCTTC. Its translation is CAISAGQGARDGYTF.

This clonotype showed up many times. The chain is built from TRBV28 and TRBJ1-4; 7 nucleotides align to TRBD1. Trimming took 5 bases from V and 5 from J; bases not matched to a gene: 8. Per germline, CDR1 MDHEN and CDR2 SYDVKM. The CDR3 is 15 amino acids. The CDR3 loop reads CASSPAGTANEKLFF. Written as DNA, the CDR3 is TGTGCCAGCAGTCCGGCCGGGACAGCGAATGAAAAACTGTTTTTT.

In this sample, this clonotype is medium-sized (0.01 to 0.1%). V is TRBV15 and J is TRBJ2-3; D possibly corresponds to TRBD2 (6 bases). In germline, CDR1 is LNHNV, CDR2 YYDKDF (reference sequence). The CDR3 totals 15 residues. The V gene lost 5 bases and the J gene lost 3 bases, with 15 bases spanning the gap. The CDR3 DNA is TGTGCCACCAGCCTTGCTGTCGGGACTACAGATACGCAGTATTTT. This codes for CATSLAVGTTDTQYF.

This clonotype has ten or more counts. V gene TRBV30 combines with J gene TRBJ2-7; 11 bases fit TRBD1. The V gene's germline CDR1 is GTSNPN and CDR2 SVGIG (reference sequence). This CDR3 has 13 amino acids. V was pared by 3 bases and J by 6 bases, with 4 bases of the junction left unmatched. Here the CDR3 reads CAWRGTGGIEQYF. CDR3 coding DNA: TGTGCCTGGAGGGGGACAGGGGGAATCGAGCAGTACTTC.

This clonotype qualifies as medium-sized. This chain uses TRBV6-1 with TRBJ2-7, with D uncertain. The CDR3 has 15 residues. V lost 2 bases, J lost 7 bases, and 18 bases lay in between. The germline gives CDR1 MNHNS, CDR2 SASEGT. CDR3 sequence reads: CASSELGYPDEEQYF. The CDR3 DNA reads as TGTGCCAGCAGTGAATTGGGGTACCCCGATGAGGAGCAGTACTTC.

This clonotype was detected many times. The chain combines TRBV30 with TRBJ1-1; TRBD1 is a possible D gene (5 bases). V gave up 3 bases and J gave up 4 bases, with 12 bases separating them. CDR3 length: 13 residues. The germline CDR1 and CDR2 sequences are GTSNPN and SVGIG (reference sequence). The CDR3 DNA follows: TGTGCCTGGAGACCAGGACACACCACTGAAGCTTTCTTT. It specifies CAWRPGHTTEAFF. The full variable domain, rest sourced from reference TRBV30 and TRBJ1-1, is SQTIHQWPATLVQPVGSPLSLECTVEGTSNPNLYWYRQAAGRGLQLLFYSVGIGQISSEVPQNLSASRPQDRQFILSSKKLLLSDSGFYLCAWRPGHTTEAFFGQGTRLTVV.

This clonotype has a count of ten or more. The V call is TRBV7-8, the J call TRBJ2-7; TRBD1 is a possible D gene (7 bases). The CDR3 extends over 16 amino acids. V was shortened by 6 bases and J by 3 bases, with 21 bases between the two germline ends. Per the germline V gene, CDR1 is SGHVS and CDR2 is FQNEAQ. The CDR3 sequence: CASSPGGGQTFYEQYF. In nucleotides, the CDR3 is TGTGCCAGCAGTCCCGGAGGGGGACAGACCTTCTACGAGCAGTACTTC.

This clonotype showed up many times. The CDR3 region is CASTEGLAGDYEQYF. The CDR3 DNA is TGTGCCAGCACCGAGGGACTAGCGGGAGACTACGAGCAGTACTTC. The J gene is TRBJ2-7, the V gene TRBV28, with 14 bases identical to TRBD2. The CDR3 sequence is 15 residues long. V lost 7 bases to trimming and J lost 3 bases; unmatched junction nucleotides: 5. Per germline, CDR1 MDHEN and CDR2 SYDVKM.

This clonotype is termed medium-sized. V usage is TRBV5-4 and J usage is TRBJ2-1, with TRBD2 matching 8 bases. CDR1 and CDR2 from the germline V gene are SGHNT and YYREEE (reference sequence). The CDR3 is 15 residues long. V lost 0 bases and J lost 6; bases outside the gene matches: 5. CDR3 protein: CASSLGYTSGNEQFF. The CDR3 region has the DNA TGTGCCAGCAGCTTGGGCTATACTAGCGGCAATGAGCAGTTCTTC.

This clonotype was found a few times. V gene TRBV11-2 combines with J gene TRBJ2-5; 10 bases fit TRBD1. V trimming: 5 bases; J trimming: 7 bases; junction bases outside the gene matches: 7. Germline lookup yields CDR1 SGHAT and CDR2 FQNNGV. This CDR3 has 14 residues. CDR3: CASSPGQGEGTQYF. CDR3 sequence (DNA): TGTGCCAGCAGCCCAGGACAGGGGGAAGGGACCCAGTACTTC.

This clonotype came up many times. This chain uses TRBV5-1 with TRBJ1-1; no clear D. V was pared by 0 bases and J by 3 bases, with 9 bases between. Germline CDR1 and CDR2: SGHRS and YFSETQ. The CDR3 spans 14 residues. The CDR3 coding sequence is TGCGCCAGCAGCTTGGCCCCCTTTTACACTGAAGCTTTCTTT. This translates into CASSLAPFYTEAFF.

This clonotype has ten or more counts. The genes are TRBV29-1 and TRBJ2-7, with 9 bases aligning to TRBD1. Germline V CDR1 and CDR2: SQVTM, ANQGSEA. V was pared by 2 bases and J by 9 bases, with 14 bases of the junction left unmatched. The CDR3 is made up of 15 amino acids. The CDR3 DNA is TGCAGCGTTGAAAGGGGGACAGGGACCCCCGTGGTGCAGTACTTC. Protein product: CSVERGTGTPVVQYF.

CDR3 sequence (DNA): TGTGCCAGCGGAAGAGCTAGCGGGGGAAATGAGCAGTTCTTC. It yields the protein CASGRASGGNEQFF. The chain combines TRBV13 with TRBJ2-1; 10 bases are shared with TRBD2. Germline V gives CDR1 PRHDT, CDR2 FYEKMQ (reference sequence). This CDR3 region has 14 residues. The V gene end was trimmed by 8 bases and the J gene end by 7 bases; junction bases not matched to a gene: 8.

The sample holds many counts of this clonotype. The chain uses TRBV29-1 and TRBJ2-7; 7 nucleotides align to TRBD2. The CDR3 runs to 14 residues. Germline V gene lookup returns CDR1 SQVTM and CDR2 ANQGSEA. Trimming took 3 bases from V and 2 from J; bases not matched to a gene: 7. The CDR3 protein is CSVDPGRSAYEQYF. In DNA, the CDR3 is TGCAGCGTTGACCCCGGGAGGAGTGCCTACGAGCAGTACTTC.

This clonotype is medium-sized (0.01 to 0.1%) in the sample. The chain is built from TRBV29-1 and TRBJ2-3, with TRBD1 matching over 8 bases. J lost 3 bases, V lost 3 bases, and 17 bases had no gene match. This CDR3 spans 18 amino acids. The germline CDR1 and CDR2 sequences are SQVTM and ANQGSEA. The CDR3 loop is CSVEFPPTFWDRTDTQYF. CDR3 in DNA: TGCAGCGTTGAGTTTCCCCCTACCTTTTGGGACAGGACAGATACGCAGTATTTT.

This clonotype has ten or more counts. The chain recombines TRBV20-1 with TRBJ1-1; maybe TRBD1 (6 bases). CDR3 size: 12 residues. V was pared by 6 bases and J by 6 bases, with 14 bases between. Germline V CDR1 and CDR2: DFQATT, SNEGSKA (reference sequence). The CDR3 loop is CSAQRGGPEAFF. CDR3 in DNA: TGCAGTGCCCAACGGGGGGGCCCTGAAGCTTTCTTT.

This clonotype turned up a few times. The chain links TRBV3-1 to TRBJ1-2; D is uncertain. CDR3 size: 15 residues. Germline V gene sequence: CDR1 LGHDT, CDR2 YNNKEL (reference sequence). V was cut by 1 base and J by 2 bases, with 11 bases left in between. The CDR3 is CASSQGWSSNYGYTF. In nucleotides, the CDR3 is TGTGCCAGCAGCCAAGGATGGAGCTCCAACTATGGCTACACCTTC.

By sample share, this clonotype is medium-sized. The rearrangement uses TRBV5-6 and TRBJ2-7; D possibly corresponds to TRBD2 (5 bases). Germline V gene data show CDR1 as SGHDT and CDR2 as YYEEEE. The CDR3 is 13 residues long. The germline V and J ends were trimmed by 2 bases and 4 bases, with 10 bases remaining between them. The CDR3 DNA follows: TGTGCCAGCAGCTTCGGTAGGAGGTACGAGCAGTACTTC. Translating gives CASSFGRRYEQYF. Complete variable domain (other parts from reference TRBV5-6 and TRBJ2-7): DAGVTQSPTHLIKTRGQQVTLRCSPKSGHDTVSWYQQALGQGPQFIFQYYEEEERQRGNFPDRFSGHQFPNYSSELNVNALLLGDSALYLCASSFGRRYEQYFGPGTRLTVT.

By sample fraction, this clonotype is medium-sized (0.01 to 0.1%). The chain is built from TRBV6-2 or TRBV6-3 and TRBJ2-3; TRBD2 matches at 9 bases. CDR1 MNHEY and CDR2 SVGEGT come from the germline V gene. V trimming: 5 bases; J trimming: 4 bases; junction bases outside the gene matches: 4. The CDR3 contains 14 residues. CDR3 in amino acids: CASSLLAGPDTQYF. As DNA, the CDR3 is TGTGCCAGCAGTCTTCTAGCGGGACCAGATACGCAGTATTTT.

This clonotype has ten or more counts. The V call is TRBV13, the J call TRBJ2-7, with TRBD1 matching over 8 bases. CDR1 is PRHDT, CDR2 FYEKMQ, per germline (reference sequence). V lost 4 bases to trimming and J lost 3 bases; unmatched junction nucleotides: 5. This CDR3 contains 14 residues. The CDR3 DNA reads TGTGCCAGCAGCTACGACAGGGGAAACTACGAGCAGTACTTC. The encoded protein is CASSYDRGNYEQYF.

This clonotype was seen ten or more times. The J gene is TRBJ2-2, the V gene TRBV6-6, with D uncertain. This CDR3 is 12 amino acids long. The germline CDR1 and CDR2 sequences are MNHNY and SVGAGI (reference sequence). V was pared by 7 bases and J by 1 base, with 4 bases between. The CDR3 nucleotides are TGTGCCAGCACCCTGAACACCGGGGAGCTGTTTTTT. Amino acids: CASTLNTGELFF.

This clonotype is classed as medium-sized (0.01 to 0.1%). The chain employs TRBV7-2 and TRBJ2-1; 9 bases match TRBD2. Germline CDR1 and CDR2: SGHTA and FQGNSA. V trimming: 3 bases; J trimming: 3 bases; junction bases outside the gene matches: 3. The CDR3 has 15 amino acids. The CDR3 protein is CASSFSSGSYNEQFF. CDR3 bases: TGTGCCAGCAGCTTTAGTAGCGGGAGCTACAATGAGCAGTTCTTC. The entire variable domain, with the rest obtained from reference TRBV7-2 and TRBJ2-1, is as follows: GAGVSQSPSNKVTEKGKDVELRCDPISGHTALYWYRQSLGQGLEFLIYFQGNSAPDKSGLPSDRFSAERTGGSVSTLTIQRTQQEDSAVYLCASSFSSGSYNEQFFGPGTRLTVL.

By sample share, this clonotype is medium-sized. The V gene is TRBV11-2, the J gene TRBJ2-2, with D unclear. This CDR3 spans 15 amino acids. Germline CDR1 SGHAT, CDR2 FQNNGV. Deletions cut 1 base from V and 6 bases from J, with 12 bases between. The CDR3 here is CASSLGLYGPGELFF. The CDR3 bases are TGTGCCAGCAGCTTAGGATTATATGGACCCGGGGAGCTGTTTTTT.

Comments on this clonotype: A much more abundant neighbour one base away suggests this may be a read error. V is TRBV12-3 or TRBV12-4 and J is TRBJ2-1; no definite D call. The CDR3 is made up of 11 amino acids. V dropped 5 bases and J dropped 8 bases, with 7 bases sitting between them. CDR3 protein: CASSLWDEQFF. The CDR3 DNA reads TGTGCCAGCAGTCTTTGGGATGAGCAGTTCTTC.